Listed here are 23 T cell receptor beta chains from one sample, sequenced in a study of cytomegalovirus exposure and HLA in healthy donors. PCR was performed using 60 Vbeta and 13 Jbeta primers. Measured with immunoSEQ multiplex PCR; TCRdb has only the in-frame clones, and not every one. The sample has fewer than 130,000 clones; approximately 80% are singletons. The sequenced material came from PBMCs. These receptors came from a woman aged 60-75 years in good health and CMV-seropositive.

The rearrangement links TRBV10-1 to TRBJ2-1, with 8 bases fitting TRBD1. This CDR3 spans 14 amino acids. J was trimmed by 8 bases and V by 4 bases; bases with no gene match: 7. CDR1 and CDR2 from the germline V gene are WNHNN and SYGVQD (reference sequence). CDR3 sequence reads: CASSATRTGHEQFF. DNA of the CDR3: TGCGCCAGCAGTGCTACTAGGACAGGGCATGAGCAGTTCTTC.

Of note for this clone: Additional DNA sequences in this sample encode the identical CDR3. This sequence joins TRBV28 and TRBJ2-7; 11 bases are shared with TRBD1. Looked up from germline, CDR1 is MDHEN and CDR2 is SYDVKM. V dropped 5 bases and J dropped 6; count of bases not matched to a gene: 9. The length of the CDR3 is 15 residues. The CDR3 region has the DNA TGTGCCAGCAGTGGCTCGGACAGGGGGCTTCGCGAGCAGTACTTC. Translating gives CASSGSDRGLREQYF.

The chain carries TRBV9 and TRBJ2-2, with TRBD1 matching over 8 bases. The germline gives CDR1 SGDLS, CDR2 YYNGEE. J gave up 1 base and V 4 bases, and 3 bases lay outside the gene matches. This CDR3 region has 15 residues. CDR3 bases: TGTGCCAGCAGCACAGGACAGGGGAACACCGGGGAGCTGTTTTTT. Translation: CASSTGQGNTGELFF. The whole variable domain, remainder taken from reference TRBV9 and TRBJ2-2, is DSGVTQTPKHLITATGQRVTLRCSPRSGDLSVYWYQQSLDQGLQFLIQYYNGEERAKGNILERFSAQQFPDLHSELNLSSLELGDSALYFCASSTGQGNTGELFFGEGSRLTVL.

J is TRBJ2-7 and V is TRBV6-6, with 8 bases matching TRBD2. The ends lost 10 bases at V and 6 bases at J; junction bases unmatched: 11. The V gene's germline CDR1 is MNHNY and CDR2 SVGAGI (reference sequence). This CDR3 region has 13 residues. This chain's CDR3 is CAIVSGNSREQYF. CDR3 sequence (DNA): TGTGCCATCGTTAGCGGGAACTCACGCGAGCAGTACTTC.

The chain employs TRBV9 and TRBJ2-1; 8 bases line up with TRBD1. V lost 3 bases, J lost 6 bases, and 2 bases stayed unmatched. The germline V gene has CDR1 SGDLS and CDR2 YYNGEE. This CDR3 is built from 13 residues. CDR3 nucleotides: TGTGCCAGCAGCGCACAGGGGGTCAATGAGCAGTTCTTC. It is translated as CASSAQGVNEQFF.

The rearrangement links TRBV7-9 to TRBJ1-1, with D uncertain. This CDR3 has 14 amino acids. Per germline, CDR1 SEHNR and CDR2 FQNEAQ (reference sequence). The germline V and J ends were trimmed by 1 base and 2 bases, with 8 bases remaining between them. The CDR3 DNA sequence: TGTGCCAGCAGCTTAGGCCGGGGAAACACTGAAGCTTTCTTT. Amino acid sequence: CASSLGRGNTEAFF.

This clone turned up a few times. The V and J genes are TRBV28 and TRBJ1-2; possibly TRBD1 for D (5 bases). Germline V gives CDR1 MDHEN, CDR2 SYDVKM. This CDR3 comprises 16 residues. V was cut by 5 bases and J by 0 bases, with 16 bases left in between. The CDR3 reads CASSRPTLDTNYGYTF. CDR3 in DNA: TGTGCCAGCAGTCGCCCGACATTGGACACTAACTATGGCTACACCTTC.

The rearrangement links TRBV6-5 to TRBJ2-5; D perhaps matches TRBD1 (6 bases). The CDR3 is 14 residues long. The germline V gene has CDR1 MNHEY and CDR2 SVGAGI. Trimming left V 5 bases short and J 4 bases short, with 14 bases between. The CDR3 spells CASSNRVRGETQYF. CDR3 nucleotide sequence: TGTGCCAGCAGTAACAGGGTCCGCGGAGAGACCCAGTACTTC.

The chain has TRBV6-5 and TRBJ1-2; TRBD1 matches 10 bases. The germline V gene has CDR1 MNHEY and CDR2 SVGAGI. The CDR3 covers 13 residues. J gave up 8 bases and V 6 bases, and 6 bases lay outside the gene matches. CDR3 sequence: CASRDRGRWGYTF. CDR3 sequence (DNA): TGTGCCAGCAGAGACAGGGGGCGATGGGGCTACACCTTC.

This clone was counted a single time. The chain has TRBV25-1 and TRBJ1-4; a weak D match, TRBD1 (6 bases). The CDR3 totals 16 residues. Between the trimmed V and J ends, which lost 5 bases and 3 bases, there was a span of 16 bases. The germline V gene encodes CDR1 MGHDK and CDR2 SYGVNS. CDR3 sequence (DNA): TGTGCCAGCAGTTCTCCAGGGGTTGCCCCTAATGAAAAACTGTTTTTT. This translates into CASSSPGVAPNEKLFF.

This clone occurred once. The V call is TRBV9, the J call TRBJ2-1; D ambiguous. The CDR3 covers 13 residues. Germline V lookup: CDR1 SGDLS, CDR2 YYNGEE. V was cut by 4 bases and J by 5 bases, with 10 bases left in between. The CDR3 DNA follows: TGTGCCAGCAGCTCCGACTGGAACAATGAGCAGTTCTTC. It yields the protein CASSSDWNNEQFF.

This clone was picked up a small number of times. The CDR3 DNA reads TGCGCCAGCAGTGACGAGGAGCATCAGCCCCAGCATTTT. Translated: CASSDEEHQPQHF. V usage is TRBV10-1 and J usage is TRBJ1-5; no reliable D call. Trimming stripped 3 bases from V and 5 bases from J, with 8 bases between. The germline CDR1 and CDR2 sequences are WNHNN and SYGVQD (reference sequence). This CDR3 region has 13 residues.

The chain carries TRBV18 and TRBJ1-2; a weak D match, TRBD1 (6 bases). Per germline, CDR1 KGHSH and CDR2 LQKENI. V was shortened by 2 bases and J by 4 bases, with 8 bases between the two germline ends. This CDR3 comprises 13 residues. The CDR3 protein is CASSPTGFYGYTF. CDR3 nucleotide sequence: TGTGCCAGCTCACCAACAGGGTTCTATGGCTACACCTTC.

This clone was counted a few times. J is TRBJ2-7 and V is TRBV6-5; 10 bases are a match to TRBD2. CDR1 and CDR2 (germline): MNHEY, SVGAGI. The CDR3 contains 16 residues. V shed 2 bases and J 0 bases; nucleotides not matched to a gene: 4. Written as DNA, the CDR3 is TGTGCCAGCAGTTACCTCAGCGGGAGGGCCTCCTACGAGCAGTACTTC. The encoded protein is CASSYLSGRASYEQYF.

The V call is TRBV4-2, the J call TRBJ2-3; the match to TRBD2 covers 10 bases. CDR3 length: 15 amino acids. V lost 3 bases, J lost 6 bases, and 6 bases stayed unmatched. Germline assignment: CDR1 LGHNA and CDR2 YNFKEQ. The CDR3 sequence: CASSQSRLAGDTQYF. CDR3 sequence (DNA): TGTGCCAGCAGCCAGTCAAGACTAGCGGGCGATACGCAGTATTTT.

The chain links TRBV6-6 to TRBJ2-7; TRBD2 matches 8 bases. CDR3 length: 16 amino acids. Per the germline V gene, CDR1 is MNHNY and CDR2 is SVGAGI (reference sequence). The junction had 12 bases not matched to a gene; V was cut back by 5 bases and J by 3 bases. CDR3 region: CASSLHHGTSRYEQYF. The CDR3 nucleotides are TGTGCCAGCAGTCTCCACCACGGGACTAGTCGCTACGAGCAGTACTTC.

V and J are TRBV28 and TRBJ1-3, with 9 bases lining up with TRBD1. Germline-derived CDR1 and CDR2 are MDHEN and SYDVKM. The ends lost 2 bases at V and 5 bases at J; junction bases unmatched: 7. The CDR3 spans 16 residues. This CDR3 is CASSLPGQGTRNTIYF. The DNA for the CDR3 is TGTGCCAGCAGTTTACCAGGACAGGGGACGAGAAACACCATATATTTT.

This sequence joins TRBV7-3 and TRBJ2-2, with a tentative D call TRBD2 (6 bases). Germline CDR1 and CDR2: SGHTA and FQGTGA. V lost 0 bases and J 1 base, leaving 6 bases between the germline ends. This CDR3 contains 15 residues. For the CDR3, the DNA is TGTGCCAGCAGCTTAACTAGCGGGAACACCGGGGAGCTGTTTTTT. It is translated as CASSLTSGNTGELFF. The full variable domain, with the rest looked up from reference TRBV7-3 and TRBJ2-2, is GAGVSQTPSNKVTEKGKYVELRCDPISGHTALYWYRQSLGQGPEFLIYFQGTGAADDSGLPNDRFFAVRPEGSVSTLKIQRTERGDSAVYLCASSLTSGNTGELFFGEGSRLTVL.

The V gene is TRBV5-1, the J gene TRBJ2-3; 13 bases match TRBD2. Germline V gene lookup returns CDR1 SGHRS and CDR2 YFSETQ. The CDR3 totals 16 residues. The V segment lost 4 bases and the J segment 2 bases; nucleotides outside the gene matches: 4. CDR3 nucleotides: TGCGCCAGCAGCCAAGGGACTAGCGGGATCACAGATACGCAGTATTTT. Its protein is CASSQGTSGITDTQYF.

J is TRBJ2-7 and V is TRBV5-1; weak D call: TRBD2 (6 bases). Trimming left V 4 bases short and J 0 bases short, with 11 bases between. Per germline, CDR1 SGHRS and CDR2 YFSETQ. CDR3 size: 14 residues. The CDR3 bases are TGCGCCAGCAGCGCCGGGACTCCCTCCTACGAGCAGTACTTC. Translating it yields CASSAGTPSYEQYF.

The chain couples TRBV15 to TRBJ2-7; 8 bases match TRBD1. V shed 5 bases and J 3 bases; nucleotides not matched to a gene: 9. Germline CDR1 and CDR2: LNHNV and YYDKDF (reference sequence). The CDR3 contains 15 residues. CDR3 DNA: TGTGCCACCAGCTTTTCCCGGACAGGGCGCTACGAGCAGTACTTC. Amino acids: CATSFSRTGRYEQYF. The full variable domain, its missing parts supplied by reference TRBV15 and TRBJ2-7, is DAMVIQNPRYQVTQFGKPVTLSCSQTLNHNVMYWYQQKSSQAPKLLFHYYDKDFNNEADTPDNFQSRRPNTSFCFLDIRSPGLGDTAMYLCATSFSRTGRYEQYFGPGTRLTVT.

The chain joins TRBV6-5 to TRBJ2-1; D perhaps matches TRBD1 (5 bases). Trimming removed 7 bases at V and 1 base at J, with 5 bases between. The CDR3 has 12 amino acids. Per the germline V gene, CDR1 is MNHEY and CDR2 is SVGAGI. CDR3 sequence: CASTGSYNEQFF. CDR3 in DNA: TGTGCCAGCACAGGGTCCTACAATGAGCAGTTCTTC.

The rearrangement links TRBV7-3 to TRBJ1-5; D remains unclear. CDR1 and CDR2 (germline): SGHTA, FQGTGA. The CDR3 covers 13 residues. V lost 2 bases to trimming and J lost 7 bases, with 9 bases between them. The CDR3 protein is CASSLGTGQPQHF. In nucleotides, the CDR3 is TGTGCCAGCAGCTTAGGTACGGGGCAGCCCCAGCATTTT.